The clone carrying this T cell receptor beta chain was seen only once. The antigen remains undetermined. The germline gives CDR1 SGHRS, CDR2 YFSETQ. This CDR3 contains 17 residues. V dropped 4 bases and J dropped 7; count of bases not matched to a gene: 16. This sample stems from a study of cytomegalovirus exposure and HLA in healthy donors. Study-wide points: CMV antigen specificity of three CMV-associated chains was confirmed in vitro. Whilst most TCR sequences proved rare, a subset of public TCRs occurred across many donors. Listed as cytomegalovirus-associated were around 160 TCR beta chains.

Libraries were prepared by immunoSEQ multiplex PCR; TCRdb keeps only in-frame clonotypes and omits some of them. The table lists roughly 240,000 clones, 87% of them singletons. This chain joins TRBV5-1 and TRBJ2-2, with 7 bases lining up with TRBD2. The receptor was derived from a man aged 18 to 29 in good health and CMV-seronegative. The sequencing sample was made of PBMCs. CDR3 in amino acids: CASSPPGRTSRSGELFF. CDR3 DNA sequence: TGCGCCAGCAGCCCCCCCGGGAGGACCAGCAGGAGCGGGGAGCTGTTTTTT.